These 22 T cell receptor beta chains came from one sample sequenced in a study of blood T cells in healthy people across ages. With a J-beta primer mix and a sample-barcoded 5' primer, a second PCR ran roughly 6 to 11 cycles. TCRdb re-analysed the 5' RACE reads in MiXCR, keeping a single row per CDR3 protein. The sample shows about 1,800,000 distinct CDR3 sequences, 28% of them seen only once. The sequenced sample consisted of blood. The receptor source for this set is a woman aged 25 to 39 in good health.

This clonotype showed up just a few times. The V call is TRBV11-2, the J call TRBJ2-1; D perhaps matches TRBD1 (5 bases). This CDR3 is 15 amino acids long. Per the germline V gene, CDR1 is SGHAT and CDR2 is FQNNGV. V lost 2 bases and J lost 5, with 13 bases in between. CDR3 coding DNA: TGTGCCAGCAGCTTAACGCAGGGTCGCCACAATGAGCAGTTCTTC. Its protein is CASSLTQGRHNEQFF. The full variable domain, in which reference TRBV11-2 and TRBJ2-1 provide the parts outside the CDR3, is EAGVAQSPRYKIIEKRQSVAFWCNPISGHATLYWYQQILGQGPKLLIQFQNNGVVDDSQLPKDRFSAERLKGVDSTLKIQPAKLEDSAVYLCASSLTQGRHNEQFFGPGTRLTVL.

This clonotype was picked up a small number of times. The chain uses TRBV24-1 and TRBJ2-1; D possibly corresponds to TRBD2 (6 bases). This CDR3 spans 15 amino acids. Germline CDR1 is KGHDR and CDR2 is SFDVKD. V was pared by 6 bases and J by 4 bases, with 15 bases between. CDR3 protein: CATSPGDWPYNEQFF. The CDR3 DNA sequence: TGTGCCACCAGTCCGGGGGATTGGCCTTACAATGAGCAGTTCTTC.

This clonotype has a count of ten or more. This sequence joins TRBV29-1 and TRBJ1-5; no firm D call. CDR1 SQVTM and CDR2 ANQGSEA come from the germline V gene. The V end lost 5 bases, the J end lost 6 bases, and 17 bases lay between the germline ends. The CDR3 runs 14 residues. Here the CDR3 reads CSVTVAGGSQPQHF. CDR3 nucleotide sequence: TGCAGCGTTACTGTTGCAGGAGGGTCTCAGCCCCAGCATTTT.

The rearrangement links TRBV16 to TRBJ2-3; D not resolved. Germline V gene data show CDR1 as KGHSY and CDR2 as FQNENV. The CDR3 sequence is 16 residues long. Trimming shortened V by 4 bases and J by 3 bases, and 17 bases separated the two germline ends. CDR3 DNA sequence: TGTGCCAGCAGCCGCCTTATACCGGTGCGAACAGATACGCAGTATTTT. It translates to CASSRLIPVRTDTQYF.

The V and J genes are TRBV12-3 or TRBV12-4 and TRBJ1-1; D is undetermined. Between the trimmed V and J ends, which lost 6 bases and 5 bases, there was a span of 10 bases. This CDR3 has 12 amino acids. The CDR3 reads CASSVMPTEAFF. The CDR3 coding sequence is TGTGCCAGCAGCGTTATGCCAACTGAAGCTTTCTTT.

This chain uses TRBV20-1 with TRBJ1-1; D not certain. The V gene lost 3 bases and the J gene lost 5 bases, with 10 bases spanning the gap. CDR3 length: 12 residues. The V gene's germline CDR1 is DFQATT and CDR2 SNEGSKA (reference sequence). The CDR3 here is CSASIKRTEAFF. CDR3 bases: TGCAGTGCTAGTATTAAACGGACTGAAGCTTTCTTT.

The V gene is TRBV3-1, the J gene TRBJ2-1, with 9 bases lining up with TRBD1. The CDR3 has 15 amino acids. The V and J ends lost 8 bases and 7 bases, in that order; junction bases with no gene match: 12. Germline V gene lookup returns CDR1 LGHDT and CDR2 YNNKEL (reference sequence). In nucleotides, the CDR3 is TGTGCCAGCCGACGAGACAGGGGGGGGACTAATGAGCAGTTCTTC. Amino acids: CASRRDRGGTNEQFF.

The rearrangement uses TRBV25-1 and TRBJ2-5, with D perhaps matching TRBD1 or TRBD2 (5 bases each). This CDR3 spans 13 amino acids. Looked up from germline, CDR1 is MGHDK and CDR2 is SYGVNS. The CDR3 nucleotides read TGTGCGTCTAGCAGGGTGTACAAAGAGACCCAGTACTTC. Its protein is CASSRVYKETQYF.

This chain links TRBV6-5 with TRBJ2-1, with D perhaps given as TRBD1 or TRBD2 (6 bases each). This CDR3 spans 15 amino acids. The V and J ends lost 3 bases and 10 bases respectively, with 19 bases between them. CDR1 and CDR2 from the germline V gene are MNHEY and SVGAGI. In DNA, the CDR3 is TGTGCCAGCAGTTATATGGATCGGGGGCGCGGGGAGCAGTTCTTC. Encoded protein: CASSYMDRGRGEQFF.

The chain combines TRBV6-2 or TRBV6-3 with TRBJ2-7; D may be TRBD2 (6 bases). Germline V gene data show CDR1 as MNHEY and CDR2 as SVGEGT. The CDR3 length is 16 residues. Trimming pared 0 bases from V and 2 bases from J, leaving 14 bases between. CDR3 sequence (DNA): TGTGCCAGCAGTTACTCTGGGACTCCCGGGGCCTACGAGCAGTACTTC. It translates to CASSYSGTPGAYEQYF.

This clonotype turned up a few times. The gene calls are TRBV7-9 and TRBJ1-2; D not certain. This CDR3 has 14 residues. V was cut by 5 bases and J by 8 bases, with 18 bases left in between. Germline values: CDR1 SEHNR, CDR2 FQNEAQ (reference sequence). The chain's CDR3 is CASSPAYKTRGYTF. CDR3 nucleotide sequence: TGTGCCAGCAGCCCTGCCTATAAGACGCGCGGCTACACCTTC. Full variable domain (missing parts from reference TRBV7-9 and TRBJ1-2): DTGVSQNPRHKITKRGQNVTFRCDPISEHNRLYWYRQTLGQGPEFLTYFQNEAQLEKSRLLSDRFSAERPKGSFSTLEIQRTEQGDSAMYLCASSPAYKTRGYTFGSGTRLTVV.

In nucleotides, the CDR3 is TGTGCCAGCAGTTACCGGGGAGACGTTTCACCCCTCCACTTT. It codes for CASSYRGDVSPLHF. V and J are TRBV6-5 and TRBJ1-6; D call uncertain. Trimming removed 2 bases at V and 9 bases at J, with 11 bases between. In germline, CDR1 is MNHEY, CDR2 SVGAGI. The CDR3 runs 14 residues.

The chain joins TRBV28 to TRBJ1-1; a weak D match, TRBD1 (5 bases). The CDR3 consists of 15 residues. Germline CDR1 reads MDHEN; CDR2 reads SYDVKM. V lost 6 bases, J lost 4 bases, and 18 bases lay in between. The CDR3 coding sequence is TGTGCCAGCAGGGGGTCGGTCAGGGCGACCACTGAAGCTTTCTTT. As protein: CASRGSVRATTEAFF.

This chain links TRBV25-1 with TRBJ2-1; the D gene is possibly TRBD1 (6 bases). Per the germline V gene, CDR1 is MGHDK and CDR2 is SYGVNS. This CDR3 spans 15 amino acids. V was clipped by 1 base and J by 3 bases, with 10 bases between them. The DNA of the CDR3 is TGTGCCAGCAGTGAATTGGGGGCTTACTACAATGAGCAGTTCTTC. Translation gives CASSELGAYYNEQFF.

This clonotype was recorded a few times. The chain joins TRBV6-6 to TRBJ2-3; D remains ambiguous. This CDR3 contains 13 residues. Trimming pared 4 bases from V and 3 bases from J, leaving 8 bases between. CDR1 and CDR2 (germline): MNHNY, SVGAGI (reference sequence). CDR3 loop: CASSCVQTDTQYF. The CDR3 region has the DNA TGTGCCAGCAGTTGCGTCCAGACAGATACGCAGTATTTT.

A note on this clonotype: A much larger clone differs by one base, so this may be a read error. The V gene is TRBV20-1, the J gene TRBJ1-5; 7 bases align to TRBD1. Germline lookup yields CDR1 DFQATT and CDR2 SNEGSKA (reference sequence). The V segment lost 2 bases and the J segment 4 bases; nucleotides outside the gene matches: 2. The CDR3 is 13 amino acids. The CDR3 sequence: CSARKTGNQPQHF. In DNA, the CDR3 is TGCAGTGCTAGAAAGACAGGGAATCAGCCCCAGCATTTT.

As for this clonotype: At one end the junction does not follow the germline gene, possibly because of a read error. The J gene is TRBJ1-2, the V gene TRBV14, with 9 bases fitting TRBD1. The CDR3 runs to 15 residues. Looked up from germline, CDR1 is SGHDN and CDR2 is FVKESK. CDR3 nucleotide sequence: TGTGCCGGCAGCCACGAGACAGGGGGGTATCATGGCTACACCTTC. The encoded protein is CAGSHETGGYHGYTF.

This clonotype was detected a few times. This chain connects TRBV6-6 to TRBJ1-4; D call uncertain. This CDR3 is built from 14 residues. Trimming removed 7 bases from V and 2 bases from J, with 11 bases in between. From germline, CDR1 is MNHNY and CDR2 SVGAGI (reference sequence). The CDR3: CASTRPETNEKLFF. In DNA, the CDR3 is TGTGCCAGCACCCGGCCTGAGACTAATGAAAAACTGTTTTTT.

The DNA for the CDR3 is TGTGCCAGCAGCCAAGGCTATAGGACTCCTCCCTACGAGCAGTACTTC. This gives the protein CASSQGYRTPPYEQYF. This chain joins TRBV3-1 and TRBJ2-7, with a possible D match to TRBD2 (5 bases). CDR3 length equals 16 residues. Germline loops: CDR1 LGHDT, CDR2 YNNKEL (reference sequence). V gave up 1 base and J gave up 2 bases, with 15 bases separating them.

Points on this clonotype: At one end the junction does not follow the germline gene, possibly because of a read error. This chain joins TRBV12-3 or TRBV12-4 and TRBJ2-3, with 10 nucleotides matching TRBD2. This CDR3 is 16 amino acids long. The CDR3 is CASSFSSGGSTDAQYF. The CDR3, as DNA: TGTGCCAGCAGTTTCTCTAGCGGGGGTAGCACAGATGCGCAGTATTTT.

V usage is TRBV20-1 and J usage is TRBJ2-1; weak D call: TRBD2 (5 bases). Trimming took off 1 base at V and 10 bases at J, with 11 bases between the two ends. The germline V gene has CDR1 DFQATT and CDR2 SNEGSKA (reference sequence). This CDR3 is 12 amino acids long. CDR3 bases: TGCAGTGCTAGAGTGGACTCACAAGAGCAGTTCTTC. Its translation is CSARVDSQEQFF.

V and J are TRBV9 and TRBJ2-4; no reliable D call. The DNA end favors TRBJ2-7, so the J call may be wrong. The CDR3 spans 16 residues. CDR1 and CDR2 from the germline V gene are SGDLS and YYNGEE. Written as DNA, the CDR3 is TGTGCCAGCAGCGTAGGTGGGGTTTTGGTAGGGAACGAGCAGTACTTC. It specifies CASSVGGVLVGNEQYF.